The present entry profiles one TCR beta chain with its context. The antigen is unknown. This entry belongs to a study of beta chain features in type 1 diabetes. Study-level points and caveats: TCRB CDR3 length was moderately but significantly reduced in all four CD4+ subsets of Type 1 diabetes patients.

Trimming removed 4 bases from V and 10 bases from J, with 17 bases in between. Germline values: CDR1 SQVTM, CDR2 ANQGSEA. The CDR3 totals 13 residues. TCRB transcripts that were expressed got sequenced, as all of the isolated RNA had been reverse transcribed. Method: immunoSEQ multiplex PCR; TCRdb's copy keeps in-frame clones and lacks some. This table holds about 230,000 clones, approximately 16% found once. Sorting of CD4+ naive, central memory, regulatory and stem cell-like memory cells was performed via CD45RO/CCR7/CD25/CD127/CD95/CD27. Specimen: naive CD4+ T cells from blood. The chain employs TRBV29-1 and TRBJ2-1, with D perhaps matching TRBD2 (6 bases). This receptor was taken from a man under 40 with type 1 diabetes. CDR3 coding DNA: TGCAGCGTTGCGCCCCTAACGGGAGACGAGCAGTTCTTC. It is translated as CSVAPLTGDEQFF.